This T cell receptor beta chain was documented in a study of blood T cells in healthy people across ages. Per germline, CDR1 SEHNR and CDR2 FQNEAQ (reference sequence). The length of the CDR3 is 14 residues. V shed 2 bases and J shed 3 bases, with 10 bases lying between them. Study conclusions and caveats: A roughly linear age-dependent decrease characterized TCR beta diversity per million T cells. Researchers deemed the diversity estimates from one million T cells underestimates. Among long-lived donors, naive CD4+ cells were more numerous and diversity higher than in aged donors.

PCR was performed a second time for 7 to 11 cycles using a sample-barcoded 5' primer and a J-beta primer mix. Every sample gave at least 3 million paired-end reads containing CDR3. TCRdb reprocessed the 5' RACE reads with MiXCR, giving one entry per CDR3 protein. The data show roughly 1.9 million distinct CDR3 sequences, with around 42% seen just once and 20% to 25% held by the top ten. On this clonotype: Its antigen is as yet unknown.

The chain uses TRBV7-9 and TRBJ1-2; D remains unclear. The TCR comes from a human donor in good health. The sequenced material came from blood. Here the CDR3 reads CASSLRPLDYGYTF. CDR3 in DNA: TGTGCCAGCAGCTTAAGACCGTTGGACTATGGCTACACCTTC.